The clone carrying this TCR beta chain was observed a single time. The repertoire was sequenced with immunoSEQ multiplex PCR; TCRdb's copy has only in-frame clones and lacks some. The sample includes 200,000 to 300,000 clones, roughly 84% seen only once; the top ten take roughly 4%. These data come from a study of blood T cell repertoires in COVID-19. What was sequenced was peripheral blood. The sequence was collected from a man between 60 and 70 years old with acute or convalescent COVID-19.

The CDR3 sequence is CATSGTSGNEQFF. The DNA for the CDR3 is TGTGCCACCAGTGGGACTAGCGGCAATGAGCAGTTCTTC. V and J are TRBV24-1 and TRBJ2-1, with 10 positions matching TRBD2. V shed 5 bases and J 6 bases; nucleotides not matched to a gene: 0. Per germline, CDR1 KGHDR and CDR2 SFDVKD. The CDR3 has 13 residues.